This T cell receptor beta chain was recovered during a study of T-cell memory formation after mild COVID-19. About the study: Largely, the TCR clusters proved donor specific. Study conclusions and caveats: A second wave expanding day 15 to 37 was CD4+-biased; contracting clones were balanced. Cross-reactive memory appears to have joined, as suggested by some responding clones showing up in pre-infection memory. For contracting clones, CD4+ ones sat mainly in CM and EM, CD8+ in EMRA.

This clonotype was picked up a small number of times. The antigen remains undetermined. TCRdb re-derived calls from the 5' RACE reads in MiXCR, one entry per CDR3 protein. The profile shows about 350,000 distinct CDR3 sequences, roughly 19% of them singletons. V gave up 3 bases and J gave up 7 bases, with 16 bases separating them. The CDR3 is 15 amino acids. Germline CDR1 and CDR2: SGHRS and YFSETQ. The V and J genes are TRBV5-1 and TRBJ1-4; possibly TRBD1 for D (6 bases). What was sequenced was PBMCs or a T cell subset sorted from them (not recorded which). The sequence derives from a man aged 18 to 29 who had mild COVID-19 (a few samples of this study predate the infection). Cell type and time point are not known. The CDR3 protein is CASSWMTGPSEKLFF. The CDR3 region has the DNA TGCGCCAGCAGCTGGATGACAGGACCTTCTGAAAAACTGTTTTTT.